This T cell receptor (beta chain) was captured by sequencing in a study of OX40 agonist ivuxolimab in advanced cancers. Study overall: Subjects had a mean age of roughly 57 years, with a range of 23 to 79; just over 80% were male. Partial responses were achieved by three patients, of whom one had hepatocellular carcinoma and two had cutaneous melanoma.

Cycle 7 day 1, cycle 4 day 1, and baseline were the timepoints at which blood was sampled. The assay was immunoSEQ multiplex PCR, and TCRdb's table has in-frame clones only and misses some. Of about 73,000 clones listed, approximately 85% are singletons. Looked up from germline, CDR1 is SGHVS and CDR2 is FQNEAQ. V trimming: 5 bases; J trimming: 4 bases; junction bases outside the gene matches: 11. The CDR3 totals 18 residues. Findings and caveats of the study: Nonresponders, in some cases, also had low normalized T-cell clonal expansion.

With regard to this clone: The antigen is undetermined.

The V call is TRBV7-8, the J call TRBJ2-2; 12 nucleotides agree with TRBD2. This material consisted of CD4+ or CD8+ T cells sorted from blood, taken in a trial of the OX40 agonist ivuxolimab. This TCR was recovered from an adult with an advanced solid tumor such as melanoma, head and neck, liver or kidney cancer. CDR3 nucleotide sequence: TGTGCCAGCAGCAGTAGACTAGCGGGGGAGCGGGGCACCGGGGAGCTGTTTTTT. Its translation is CASSSRLAGERGTGELFF.